What follows are 22 T cell receptor beta chains derived from one specimen sequenced in a study of blood T cell repertoires in COVID-19. The repertoire was sequenced with immunoSEQ multiplex PCR; TCRdb's copy has only in-frame clones and lacks some. Among some 120,000 clones listed, 88% were seen once. The sequenced sample consisted of peripheral blood. The source is a human donor in a cohort sampled during active COVID-19.

CDR3 DNA: TGTGCCAGCGGCCACAACACCGGGGAGCTGTTTTTT. As protein: CASGHNTGELFF. This chain uses TRBV12-3 or TRBV12-4 with TRBJ2-2; D unresolved. Trimming cost V 8 bases and J 2 bases, with 6 bases left between them. The CDR3 covers 12 residues.

This clone was observed a single time. CDR3 in amino acids: CASSYGRFQPQHF. The DNA for the CDR3 is TGTGCCAGCAGTTACGGGAGATTTCAGCCCCAGCATTTT. The genes are TRBV6-2 or TRBV6-3 and TRBJ1-5; no reliable D call. V lost 2 bases, J lost 6 bases, and 8 bases lay in between. Germline values: CDR1 MNHEY, CDR2 SVGEGT. This CDR3 has 13 residues.

The J gene is TRBJ1-4, the V gene TRBV5-8, with D maybe TRBD1 (5 bases). CDR1 SGHTS and CDR2 YDEGEE come from the germline V gene. The CDR3 has 14 amino acids. V dropped 0 bases and J dropped 10 bases, with 13 bases sitting between them. The chain's CDR3 is CASSLEGRALKLFF. The CDR3 DNA sequence: TGTGCCAGCAGCTTGGAGGGCAGGGCTTTAAAACTGTTTTTT.

This chain uses TRBV7-2 with TRBJ2-7; TRBD2 aligns across 8 bases. The V gene's germline CDR1 is SGHTA and CDR2 FQGNSA. V lost 2 bases and J lost 3; bases outside the gene matches: 12. The CDR3 totals 17 residues. The CDR3 coding sequence is TGTGCCAGCAGCTTAAGGGGGGCGCTTAGCGGGAACTACGAGCAGTACTTC. Its protein product is CASSLRGALSGNYEQYF.

The V gene is TRBV19, the J gene TRBJ2-6; a weak D match, TRBD2 (6 bases). There are 13 residues in the CDR3. Germline CDR1 LNHDA, CDR2 SQIVND (reference sequence). V was clipped by 8 bases and J by 1 base, with 6 bases between them. The CDR3 DNA reads as TGTGCCAGTCGGGGGTCTGGGGCCAACGTCCTGACTTTC. Translated, it gives CASRGSGANVLTF.

The chain combines TRBV5-4 with TRBJ2-1; no definite D call. CDR1 and CDR2 from the germline V gene are SGHNT and YYREEE (reference sequence). Deletions cut 3 bases from V and 0 bases from J, with 13 bases between. The CDR3 runs to 16 residues. DNA for the CDR3: TGTGCCAGCAGCTCGGAGCCTACAAGCTCCTACAATGAGCAGTTCTTC. Protein sequence: CASSSEPTSSYNEQFF.

The chain combines TRBV29-1 with TRBJ2-1, with unresolved D. CDR3 length: 12 residues. The V and J ends lost 3 bases and 10 bases respectively, with 13 bases between them. CDR1 and CDR2 (germline): SQVTM, ANQGSEA. The CDR3 sequence: CSVDSPSREQFF. The CDR3 nucleotides are TGCAGCGTTGACTCGCCCTCGAGGGAGCAGTTCTTC.

The chain uses TRBV13 and TRBJ2-2, with 11 bases aligning to TRBD2. J gave up 5 bases and V 1 base, and 6 bases lay outside the gene matches. Germline CDR1 PRHDT, CDR2 FYEKMQ (reference sequence). The CDR3 loop spans 17 amino acids. CDR3 loop: CASSLVALAGVTGELFF. The CDR3 nucleotides are TGTGCCAGCAGCTTAGTAGCACTAGCGGGAGTAACCGGGGAGCTGTTTTTT.

Details on this clone: No conserved phenylalanine or tryptophan is present at the end of the CDR3, so a read error is the likely explanation. V is TRBV24-1 and J is TRBJ1-2; no reliable D call. Germline loops: CDR1 KGHDR, CDR2 SFDVKD. The CDR3 length is 12 residues. Trimming pared 5 bases from V and 7 bases from J, leaving 10 bases between. The DNA of the CDR3 is TGTGCCACCAGTGTACGGGGTCTTGGCTACACCCTC. Amino acids: CATSVRGLGYTL.

The chain links TRBV10-3 to TRBJ2-3; the D gene is possibly TRBD1 (5 bases). V lost 0 bases, J lost 2 bases, and 15 bases lay in between. CDR1 ENHRY and CDR2 SYGVKD come from the germline V gene. This CDR3 region has 17 residues. CDR3 residues: CAISESLGQATTDTQYF. In nucleotides, the CDR3 is TGTGCCATCAGTGAGTCGCTGGGGCAGGCTACCACAGATACGCAGTATTTT.

The chain links TRBV7-9 to TRBJ2-1; TRBD2 matches at 12 bases. The CDR3 is 16 residues long. The V segment lost 4 bases and the J segment 4 bases; nucleotides outside the gene matches: 5. Germline CDR1 is SEHNR and CDR2 is FQNEAQ (reference sequence). CDR3 protein: CASSSLAGGFYNEQFF. DNA of the CDR3: TGTGCCAGCAGCTCCCTAGCGGGAGGGTTTTACAATGAGCAGTTCTTC. The full variable domain, its missing parts supplied by reference TRBV7-9 and TRBJ2-1, is DTGVSQNPRHKITKRGQNVTFRCDPISEHNRLYWYRQTLGQGPEFLTYFQNEAQLEKSRLLSDRFSAERPKGSFSTLEIQRTEQGDSAMYLCASSSLAGGFYNEQFFGPGTRLTVL.

V and J are TRBV3-1 (or the pseudogene TRBV3-2) and TRBJ2-1, with TRBD2 identical over 10 bases. The CDR3 spans 16 residues. Germline V gives CDR1 LGHDT, CDR2 YNNKEL (reference sequence). V lost 1 base to trimming and J lost 13 bases; unmatched junction nucleotides: 13. The CDR3 DNA reads as TGTGCCAGCAGCCAAGTAGGCGGGACTAGCGAGGGACCCCAGTTCTTC. It encodes CASSQVGGTSEGPQFF.

This clone has only a few counts. The sample has other DNA sequences that encode this CDR3 too. This CDR3 reads CASSPPSSYEQYF. CDR3 coding DNA: TGTGCCAGCTCACCGCCCAGCTCCTACGAGCAGTACTTC. This rearrangement joins TRBV18 to TRBJ2-7; the D is unclear. CDR3 size: 13 residues. From germline, CDR1 is KGHSH and CDR2 LQKENI. V was shortened by 3 bases and J by 0 bases, with 6 bases between the two germline ends.

The chain is built from TRBV29-1 and TRBJ1-1, with unresolved D. CDR1 is SQVTM, CDR2 ANQGSEA, per germline. The CDR3 loop spans 15 amino acids. Trimming removed 3 bases at V and 4 bases at J, with 18 bases between. The CDR3 DNA reads as TGCAGCGTTGATTTTACGGCGGCGCTGAGCACTGAAGCTTTCTTT. Amino acid sequence: CSVDFTAALSTEAFF. Variable domain in full (rest from reference TRBV29-1 and TRBJ1-1): SAVISQKPSRDICQRGTSLTIQCQVDSQVTMMFWYRQQPGQSLTLIATANQGSEATYESGFVIDKFPISRPNLTFSTLTVSNMSPEDSSIYLCSVDFTAALSTEAFFGQGTRLTVV.

The chain recombines TRBV7-6 with TRBJ2-1; 9 positions agree with TRBD2. Germline lookup yields CDR1 SGHVS and CDR2 FNYEAQ. The ends lost 4 bases at V and 1 base at J; junction bases unmatched: 5. This CDR3 has 16 residues. CDR3 sequence (DNA): TGTGCCAGCAGCTCTAGCGGGACCCTTTCCTACAATGAGCAGTTCTTC. Its translation: CASSSSGTLSYNEQFF. Complete variable domain (other parts from reference TRBV7-6 and TRBJ2-1): GAGVSQSPRYKVTKRGQDVALRCDPISGHVSLYWYRQALGQGPEFLTYFNYEAQQDKSGLPNDRFSAERPEGSISTLTIQRTEQRDSAMYRCASSSSGTLSYNEQFFGPGTRLTVL.

V gene TRBV23-1 combines with J gene TRBJ2-3; D may be TRBD2 (5 bases). TRBV23-1 is an ORF, and what it does is uncertain. The CDR3 runs 13 residues. Deletions cut 9 bases from V and 9 bases from J, with 19 bases between. The CDR3 protein is CARPAVGVGTQYF. The CDR3 DNA follows: TGCGCCAGACCCGCCGTCGGGGTAGGCACGCAGTATTTT.

V is TRBV3-1 (or the pseudogene TRBV3-2) and J is TRBJ2-1; 8 bases fit TRBD2. With V trimmed by 2 bases and J by 5 bases, 5 bases remained unmatched. CDR1 is LGHDT, CDR2 YNNKEL, per germline (reference sequence). The CDR3 length is 15 residues. CDR3 coding DNA: TGTGCCAGCAGCCAACTTGGGACTAGAAACAATGAGCAGTTCTTC. This encodes CASSQLGTRNNEQFF.

This chain joins TRBV5-1 and TRBJ2-1, with 11 nucleotides matching TRBD2. The germline CDR1 and CDR2 sequences are SGHRS and YFSETQ. This CDR3 has 14 residues. V was clipped by 4 bases and J by 9 bases; unmatched bases: 6. CDR3 sequence: CASSPGLAEREQFF. The CDR3 DNA reads as TGCGCCAGCAGCCCGGGACTAGCGGAACGTGAGCAGTTCTTC.

This clone turned up a few times. This chain joins TRBV27 and TRBJ1-2, with TRBD1 identical over 7 bases. Unmatched junction bases numbered 7, after V lost 3 bases and J lost 3 bases. CDR1 is MNHEY and CDR2 is SMNVEV in the germline V gene (reference sequence). The CDR3 length is 15 residues. In DNA form, the CDR3 reads TGTGCCAGCAGTTTCATCGACAGGGTAGACTATGGCTACACCTTC. Residues: CASSFIDRVDYGYTF.

V and J are TRBV2 and TRBJ2-1; the match to TRBD1 covers 8 bases. The CDR3 runs to 15 residues. Unmatched junction bases numbered 14, after V lost 8 bases and J lost 8 bases. Germline V gene data show CDR1 as SNHLY and CDR2 as FYNNEI. CDR3 residues: CASGVWRTGGDEQFF. CDR3 coding DNA: TGTGCCAGCGGGGTTTGGAGAACAGGGGGAGATGAGCAGTTCTTC. Together with reference TRBV2 and TRBJ2-1, the CDR3 gives the full variable domain: EPEVTQTPSHQVTQMGQEVILRCVPISNHLYFYWYRQILGQKVEFLVSFYNNEISEKSEIFDDQFSVERPDGSNFTLKIRSTKLEDSAMYFCASGVWRTGGDEQFFGPGTRLTVL.

The chain carries TRBV6-4 and TRBJ1-5, with unresolved D. The CDR3 is 13 residues long. V was clipped by 2 bases and J by 4 bases, with 6 bases between them. CDR1 is MRHNA, CDR2 SNTAGT, per germline. The DNA for the CDR3 is TGTGCCAGCAGTGACAGCCCAAATCAGCCCCAGCATTTT. It specifies CASSDSPNQPQHF.

The V call is TRBV9, the J call TRBJ2-1; the D gene is possibly TRBD1 (6 bases). The V gene lost 1 base and the J gene lost 0 bases, with 11 bases spanning the gap. CDR1 is SGDLS, CDR2 YYNGEE, per germline. The CDR3 is made up of 16 amino acids. The CDR3 spells CASSVQTGASYNEQFF. DNA for the CDR3: TGTGCCAGCAGCGTACAGACAGGTGCCTCCTACAATGAGCAGTTCTTC. The full variable domain, its missing parts supplied by reference TRBV9 and TRBJ2-1, is DSGVTQTPKHLITATGQRVTLRCSPRSGDLSVYWYQQSLDQGLQFLIQYYNGEERAKGNILERFSAQQFPDLHSELNLSSLELGDSALYFCASSVQTGASYNEQFFGPGTRLTVL.